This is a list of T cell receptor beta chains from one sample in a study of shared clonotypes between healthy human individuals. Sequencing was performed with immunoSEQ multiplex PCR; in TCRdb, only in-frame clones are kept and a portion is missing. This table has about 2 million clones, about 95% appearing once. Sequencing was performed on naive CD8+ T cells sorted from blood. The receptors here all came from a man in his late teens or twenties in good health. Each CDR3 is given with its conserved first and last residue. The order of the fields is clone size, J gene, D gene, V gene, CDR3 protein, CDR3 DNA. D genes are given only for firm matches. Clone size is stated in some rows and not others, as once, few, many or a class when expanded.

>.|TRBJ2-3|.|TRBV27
CASSFGGRDTQYF
TGTGCCAGCAGTTTCGGGGGCCGGGATACGCAGTATTTT
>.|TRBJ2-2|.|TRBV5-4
CASSLANVKTGELFF
TGTGCCAGCAGCTTGGCGAACGTCAAGACCGGGGAGCTGTTTTTT
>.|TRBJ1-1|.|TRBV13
CASSLFESSPGTERVITEAFF
TGTGCCAGCAGCTTATTTGAATCTAGTCCCGGGACGGAACGAGTGATCACTGAAGCTTTCTTT
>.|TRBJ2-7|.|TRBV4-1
CASSQEVLGGEQYF
TGCGCCAGCAGCCAAGAGGTCCTTGGCGGCGAGCAGTACTTC
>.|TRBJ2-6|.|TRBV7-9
CASRWGTSSSGANVLTF
TGTGCCAGCAGATGGGGCACCTCAAGCTCTGGGGCCAACGTCCTGACTTTC
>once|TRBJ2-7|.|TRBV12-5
CASGQDGYEQYF
TGTGCTAGTGGTCAGGACGGGTACGAGCAGTACTTC
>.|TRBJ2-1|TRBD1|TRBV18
CASSPSFGQGEGESYNEQFF
TGTGCCAGCTCACCGTCGTTTGGACAGGGCGAAGGTGAGTCCTACAATGAGCAGTTCTTC
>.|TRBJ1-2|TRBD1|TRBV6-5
CASRTGTDYGYTF
TGTGCCAGCAGGACCGGGACAGACTATGGCTACACCTTC
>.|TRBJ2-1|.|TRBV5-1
CASSFGPYNEQFF
TGCGCCAGCAGCTTTGGCCCCTACAATGAGCAGTTCTTC
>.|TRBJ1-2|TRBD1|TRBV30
CAFDRDYGYTF
TGTGCCTTCGACAGGGACTATGGCTACACCTTC
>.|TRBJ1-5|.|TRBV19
CASSRGVALDPQHF
TGTGCCAGTAGTAGGGGTGTTGCGCTCGATCCCCAGCATTTT
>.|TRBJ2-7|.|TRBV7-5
CARSRPGGFGYEQYF
TGTGCCAGAAGCCGGCCAGGGGGATTTGGCTACGAGCAGTACTTC
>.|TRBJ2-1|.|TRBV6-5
CASSYLEEGYNEQFF
TGTGCCAGCAGTTACCTAGAGGAGGGCTACAATGAGCAGTTCTTC
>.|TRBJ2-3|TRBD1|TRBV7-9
CASSPGTGETDTQYF
TGTGCCAGCAGCCCCGGGACAGGGGAAACAGATACGCAGTATTTT
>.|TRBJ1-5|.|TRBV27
CASSLGISNQPQHF
TGTGCCAGCAGTTTAGGGATCAGCAATCAGCCCCAGCATTTT
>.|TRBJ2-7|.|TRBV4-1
CASSQGANEQYF
TGCGCCAGCAGCCAAGGGGCGAACGAGCAGTACTTC
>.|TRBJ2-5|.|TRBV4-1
CASSQDEGVRETQYF
TGCGCCAGCAGCCAAGACGAAGGCGTCCGGGAGACCCAGTACTTC
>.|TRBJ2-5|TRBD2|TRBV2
CASRTSGTSDQETQYF
TGTGCCAGCAGGACATCTGGGACTAGCGACCAAGAGACCCAGTACTTC